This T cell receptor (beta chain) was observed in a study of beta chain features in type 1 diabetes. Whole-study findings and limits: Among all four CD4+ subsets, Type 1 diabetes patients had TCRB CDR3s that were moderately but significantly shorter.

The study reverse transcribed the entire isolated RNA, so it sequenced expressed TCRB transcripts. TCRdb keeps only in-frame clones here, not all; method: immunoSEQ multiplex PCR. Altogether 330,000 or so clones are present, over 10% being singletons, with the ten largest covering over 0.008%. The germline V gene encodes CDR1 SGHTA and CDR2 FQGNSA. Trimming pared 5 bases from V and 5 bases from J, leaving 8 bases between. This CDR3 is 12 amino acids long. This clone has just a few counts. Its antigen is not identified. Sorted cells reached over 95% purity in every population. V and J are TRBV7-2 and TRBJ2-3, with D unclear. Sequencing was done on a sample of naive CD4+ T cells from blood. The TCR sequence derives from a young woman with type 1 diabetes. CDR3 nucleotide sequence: TGTGCCAGCAGCGGAAGCGAAGATACGCAGTATTTT. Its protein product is CASSGSEDTQYF.